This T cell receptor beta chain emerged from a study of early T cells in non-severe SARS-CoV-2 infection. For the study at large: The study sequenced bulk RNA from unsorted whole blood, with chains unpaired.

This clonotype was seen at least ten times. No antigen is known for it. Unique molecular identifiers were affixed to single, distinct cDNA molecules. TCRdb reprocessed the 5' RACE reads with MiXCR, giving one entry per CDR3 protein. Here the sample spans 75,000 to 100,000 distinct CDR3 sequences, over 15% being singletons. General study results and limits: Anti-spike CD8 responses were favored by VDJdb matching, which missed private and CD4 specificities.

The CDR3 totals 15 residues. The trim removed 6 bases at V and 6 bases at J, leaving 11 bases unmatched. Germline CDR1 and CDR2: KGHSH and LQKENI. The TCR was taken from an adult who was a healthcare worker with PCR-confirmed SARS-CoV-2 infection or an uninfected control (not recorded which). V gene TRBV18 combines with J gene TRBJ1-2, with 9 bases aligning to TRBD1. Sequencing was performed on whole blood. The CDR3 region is CASSPAGTGYHGYTF. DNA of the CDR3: TGTGCCAGCTCGCCGGCTGGGACAGGGTACCATGGCTACACCTTC.